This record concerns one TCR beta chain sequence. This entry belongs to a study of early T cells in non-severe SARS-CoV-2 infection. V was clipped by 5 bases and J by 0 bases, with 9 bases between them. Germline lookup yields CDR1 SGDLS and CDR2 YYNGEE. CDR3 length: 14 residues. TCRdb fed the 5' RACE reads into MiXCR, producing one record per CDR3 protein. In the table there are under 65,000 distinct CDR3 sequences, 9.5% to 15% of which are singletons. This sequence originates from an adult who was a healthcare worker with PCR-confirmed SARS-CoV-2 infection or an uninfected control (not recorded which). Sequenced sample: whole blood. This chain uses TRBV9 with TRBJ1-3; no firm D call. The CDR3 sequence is CASSGVRSGNTIYF. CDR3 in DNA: TGTGCCAGCAGTGGGGTACGCTCTGGAAACACCATATATTTT. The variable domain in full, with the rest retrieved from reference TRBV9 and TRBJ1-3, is DSGVTQTPKHLITATGQRVTLRCSPRSGDLSVYWYQQSLDQGLQFLIQYYNGEERAKGNILERFSAQQFPDLHSELNLSSLELGDSALYFCASSGVRSGNTIYFGEGSWLTVV.